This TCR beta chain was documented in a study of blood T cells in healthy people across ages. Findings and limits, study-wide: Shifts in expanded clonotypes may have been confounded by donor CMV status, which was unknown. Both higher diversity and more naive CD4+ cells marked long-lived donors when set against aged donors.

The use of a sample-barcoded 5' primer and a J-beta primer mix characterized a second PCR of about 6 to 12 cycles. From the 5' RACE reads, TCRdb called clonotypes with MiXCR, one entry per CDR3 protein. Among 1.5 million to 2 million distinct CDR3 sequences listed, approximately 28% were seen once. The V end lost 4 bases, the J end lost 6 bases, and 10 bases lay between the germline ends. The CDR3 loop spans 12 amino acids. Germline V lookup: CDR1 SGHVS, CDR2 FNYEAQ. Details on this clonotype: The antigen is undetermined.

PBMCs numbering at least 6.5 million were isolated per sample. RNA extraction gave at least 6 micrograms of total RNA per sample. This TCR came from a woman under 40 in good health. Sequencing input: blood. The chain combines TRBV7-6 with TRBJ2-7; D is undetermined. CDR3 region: CASSSRKGEQYF. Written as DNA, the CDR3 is TGTGCCAGCAGCTCCCGAAAGGGCGAGCAGTACTTC.